Included here is one TCR beta chain sequence, with context. The CDR3 totals 13 residues. With 0 bases removed from V and 2 bases from J, the gap between germline ends came to 4 bases. The V gene's germline CDR1 is MNHEY and CDR2 SVGAGI. The data are from a study of ipilimumab plus nivolumab after autologous stem cell transplantation. Whole-study context: Patients received a median of roughly five ipilimumab and roughly 8 nivolumab doses.

The assay was immunoSEQ multiplex PCR, and TCRdb's table has in-frame clones only and misses some. This table has approximately 17,000 clones, roughly 70% appearing once. The clonotype comes from a male donor with diffuse large B-cell lymphoma. The specimen comprised PBMCs, sampled in a trial of ipilimumab plus nivolumab as post-transplant consolidation. The chain links TRBV6-5 to TRBJ1-1; D is unclear. CDR3 in DNA: TGTGCCAGCAGTTACTCCAGAAACACTGAAGCTTTCTTT. Protein: CASSYSRNTEAFF.